Only a few counts were recorded for the clone carrying this T cell receptor (beta chain). The antigen is not known. This entry is derived from a study of early stage breast cancer tumors. Across the study: Roughly 9.6-fold was the mean read coverage per sample.

Findings of the study overall: Comparing each tissue with blood distinguished tumor from normal in 14 of 16 patients. Tumors had approximately 2.7-fold higher T cell density and higher clonality than adjacent normal breast tissue.

Repertoires were generated with immunoSEQ multiplex PCR, while TCRdb's copy carries only in-frame clones and drops some. The sample has approximately 50,000 clones, 60% to 85% seen once. The V gene lost 0 bases and the J gene lost 7 bases, with 13 bases spanning the gap. The CDR3 has 14 residues. Germline loops: CDR1 ENHRY, CDR2 SYGVKD. The specimen sequenced was blood. The sequence was collected from a person aged 25-39 years with breast cancer. The chain carries TRBV10-3 and TRBJ2-7, with D perhaps TRBD1 or TRBD2 (5 bases each). DNA of the CDR3: TGTGCCATCAGTGAGTCCGGGGCTACGGGGGAGCAGTACTTC. This codes for CAISESGATGEQYF.